The source of this TCR beta chain is a study of cytotoxic CD8 clonotypes in ibrutinib-treated CLL. On the study more broadly: Productive templates per sample averaged roughly 260,000; productive rearrangements, some 99,000. General study findings and limits: There were few public clonotypes, and on treatment they contracted or stayed stable. The study found baseline clonality above age-matched healthy donors, tracking circulating CD8+ T-cell counts.

With cryopreserved PBMCs as the source, 2 to 2.5 micrograms of genomic DNA went to TCR beta libraries. A remark on this clone: Its specificity is not known.

The assay was immunoSEQ multiplex PCR, and TCRdb's table has in-frame clones only and misses some. The sample holds hundreds of thousands of clones, 65% to 80% seen once. V trimming: 0 bases; J trimming: 4 bases; junction bases outside the gene matches: 4. There are 17 residues in the CDR3. Germline V gives CDR1 SGHDN, CDR2 FVKESK. V gene TRBV14 combines with J gene TRBJ2-7, with 15 bases matching TRBD2. This TCR was sampled from a human donor with chronic lymphocytic leukemia. Source: PBMCs, taken after 12 months of ibrutinib treatment. The CDR3 DNA sequence: TGTGCCAGCAGCCAAGAAGCCGGGACTAGCGGGAGGTACGAGCAGTACTTC. It yields the protein CASSQEAGTSGRYEQYF. The variable domain in full, with the rest retrieved from reference TRBV14 and TRBJ2-7, is EAGVTQFPSHSVIEKGQTVTLRCDPISGHDNLYWYRRVMGKEIKFLLHFVKESKQDESGMPNNRFLAERTGGTYSTLKVQPAELEDSGVYFCASSQEAGTSGRYEQYFGPGTRLTVT.